This note documents a single T cell receptor (beta chain) sequence. In the study's own analysis: Reference gene primer amplification in the assay estimated nucleated cell counts. The repertoire was sequenced with immunoSEQ multiplex PCR; TCRdb's copy has only in-frame clones and lacks some. The V and J calls and the clone size are those of that table, but D and trimming were determined from the DNA. The data show 190,000 or so clones, with around four fifths seen just once and 2.8% held by the top ten. Germline values: CDR1 SGHRS, CDR2 YFSETQ. The ends lost 0 bases at V and 3 bases at J; junction bases unmatched: 8. The CDR3 has 16 amino acids. The data stem from a study of blood T cell repertoires in COVID-19. About the study: Acute and convalescent COVID-19 samples came from the United States, Italy and Spain. From T cells, B-cell-depleted T cells, or PBMCs came the material, which was cDNA or gDNA.

V gene TRBV5-1 combines with J gene TRBJ1-1; 7 bases map to TRBD1. The sequencing input was peripheral blood. The clonotype was recovered from a woman older than 75 with active or convalescent COVID-19. CDR3 sequence (DNA): TGCGCCAGCAGCTTGGCCCCCGGCAGGGGGGACACTGAAGCTTTCTTT. Its translation: CASSLAPGRGDTEAFF.